The clone carrying this T cell receptor beta chain has a count of ten or more. TCRdb used MiXCR to reprocess the 5' RACE reads, holding one entry per CDR3 protein. The sample includes some 55,000 distinct CDR3 sequences, 9% to 15% seen only once; the top ten take over 2.5%. These data originate in a study of early T cells in non-severe SARS-CoV-2 infection. This receptor was obtained from an adult who was a healthcare worker with PCR-confirmed SARS-CoV-2 infection or an uninfected control (not recorded which). Specimen: whole blood, collected at baseline.

Here the CDR3 DNA reads TGTGCCAGCAGCCCAAACACAGATACGCAGTATTTT. This encodes CASSPNTDTQYF. The rearrangement links TRBV7-8 to TRBJ2-3, with D unresolved. Germline V gene sequence: CDR1 SGHVS, CDR2 FQNEAQ. CDR3 length equals 12 residues. Trimming left V 5 bases short and J 2 bases short, with 5 bases between.